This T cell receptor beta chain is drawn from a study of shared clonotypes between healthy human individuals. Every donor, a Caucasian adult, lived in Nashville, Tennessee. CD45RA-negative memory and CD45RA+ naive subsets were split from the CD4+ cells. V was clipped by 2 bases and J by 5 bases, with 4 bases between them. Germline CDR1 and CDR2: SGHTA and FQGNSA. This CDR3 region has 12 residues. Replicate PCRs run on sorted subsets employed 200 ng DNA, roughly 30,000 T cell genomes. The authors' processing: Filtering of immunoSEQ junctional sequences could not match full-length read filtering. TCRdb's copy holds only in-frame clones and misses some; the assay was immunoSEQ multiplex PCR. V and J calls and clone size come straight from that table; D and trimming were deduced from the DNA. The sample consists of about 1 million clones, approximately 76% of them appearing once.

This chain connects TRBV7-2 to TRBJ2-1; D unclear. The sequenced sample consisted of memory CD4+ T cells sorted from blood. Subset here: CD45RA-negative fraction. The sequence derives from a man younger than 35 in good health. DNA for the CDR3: TGTGCCAGCAGCTTACGGAACAATGAGCAGTTCTTC. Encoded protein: CASSLRNNEQFF.